This paragraph reports one T cell receptor (beta chain). Its specificity is unknown. This specimen belongs to a study of early T cells in non-severe SARS-CoV-2 infection. Study-wide findings and caveats: Anti-spike CD8 responses were favored in VDJdb matching, and private and CD4 specificities were missed.

Unique molecular identifier tags were affixed to discrete cDNA molecules. TCRdb independently ran MiXCR on the 5' RACE reads; one entry per CDR3 protein. Among approximately 65,000 distinct CDR3 sequences listed, around 12% were seen once. The source of this sequence is an adult who was a healthcare worker with PCR-confirmed SARS-CoV-2 infection or an uninfected control (not recorded which). Sequencing was done on a sample of whole blood.

The CDR3 DNA sequence: TGTGCCAGCAGTTACTCTTGGCTAGCGGGGGGGATTAGCACAGATACGCAGTATTTT. Translated: CASSYSWLAGGISTDTQYF. This sequence joins TRBV6-6 and TRBJ2-3, with 12 bases fitting TRBD2. This CDR3 has 19 residues. Germline V gene data show CDR1 as MNHNY and CDR2 as SVGAGI (reference sequence). Trimming took 0 bases from V and 0 from J; bases not matched to a gene: 7.